This record covers a single T cell receptor (beta chain). The CDR3 extends over 17 amino acids. V was shortened by 3 bases and J by 0 bases, with 15 bases between the two germline ends. The germline CDR1 and CDR2 sequences are SGHRS and YFSETQ. The entry originates in a study of blood T cells in healthy people across ages. It was with a sample-barcoded 5' primer and a J-beta primer mix that a second PCR of roughly 7 to 12 cycles was run. TCRdb independently ran MiXCR on the 5' RACE reads; one entry per CDR3 protein. In the table there are about 750,000 distinct CDR3 sequences, about 53% of which are singletons.

The gene calls are TRBV5-1 and TRBJ1-4; TRBD1 might be the D (5 bases). The sequenced sample consisted of blood. This TCR was sampled from a man older than 75 in good health. The CDR3 protein is CASSSGTSRPTNEKLFF. The CDR3 nucleotides read TGCGCCAGCAGCTCTGGGACGTCTCGGCCAACTAATGAAAAACTGTTTTTT.